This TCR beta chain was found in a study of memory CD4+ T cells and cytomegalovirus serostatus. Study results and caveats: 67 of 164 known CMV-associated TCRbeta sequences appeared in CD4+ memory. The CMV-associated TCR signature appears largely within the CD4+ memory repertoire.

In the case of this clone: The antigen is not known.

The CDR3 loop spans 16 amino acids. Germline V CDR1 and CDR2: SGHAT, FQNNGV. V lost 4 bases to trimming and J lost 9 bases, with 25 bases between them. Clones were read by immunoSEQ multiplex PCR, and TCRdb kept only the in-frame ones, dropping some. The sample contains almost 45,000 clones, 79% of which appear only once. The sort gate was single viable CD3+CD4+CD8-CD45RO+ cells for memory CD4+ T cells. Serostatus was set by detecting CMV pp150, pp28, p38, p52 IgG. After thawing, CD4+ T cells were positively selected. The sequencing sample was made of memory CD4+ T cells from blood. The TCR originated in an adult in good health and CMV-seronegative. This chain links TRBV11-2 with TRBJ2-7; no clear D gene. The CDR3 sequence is CASSSYTRLVAGRQYF. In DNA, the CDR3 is TGTGCCAGCAGCTCCTACACCAGACTTGTTGCAGGCCGGCAGTACTTC.